Each of the 32 T cell receptor beta chains below was sequenced from the same sample in a study. MiXCR, run by TCRdb on the RT-PCR reads, gives a single entry per CDR3 protein. Of almost 700,000 distinct CDR3 sequences listed, 14% are singletons. Source material: memory CD4+ T cells from blood. The source of these receptors is a female donor in good health, serving as a healthy control.

The chain has TRBV6-6 and TRBJ1-5; a weak D match, TRBD1 (5 bases). CDR1 MNHNY and CDR2 SVGAGI come from the germline V gene (reference sequence). V lost 2 bases, J lost 5 bases, and 7 bases lay in between. The CDR3 runs 13 residues. CDR3 sequence: CASSYGHDQPQHF. In DNA form, the CDR3 reads TGTGCCAGCAGTTACGGACACGATCAGCCCCAGCATTTT.

The rearrangement joins TRBV6-1 to TRBJ2-3; the D gene is possibly TRBD1 (6 bases). Germline CDR1 and CDR2: MNHNS and SASEGT. The CDR3 length is 13 residues. V shed 10 bases and J shed 2 bases, with 13 bases lying between them. CDR3 residues: CATSGTYTDTQYF. The CDR3 bases are TGTGCCACCTCCGGGACATACACAGATACGCAGTATTTT.

A few counts support this clonotype. The chain uses TRBV5-1 and TRBJ2-1, with D tentatively TRBD2 (6 bases). The CDR3 has 15 residues. The germline V and J ends were trimmed by 4 bases and 5 bases, with 16 bases remaining between them. CDR1 and CDR2 (germline): SGHRS, YFSETQ. The CDR3 here is CASSLGGTHHNEQFF. In nucleotides, the CDR3 is TGCGCCAGCAGCCTTGGCGGGACTCACCACAATGAGCAGTTCTTC.

This clonotype was seen only a few times. The chain couples TRBV20-1 to TRBJ2-7; a weak D match, TRBD2 (6 bases). Trimming shortened V by 3 bases and J by 6 bases, and 18 bases separated the two germline ends. The CDR3 length is 14 residues. Germline CDR1 DFQATT, CDR2 SNEGSKA (reference sequence). This chain's CDR3 is CSARGGPLLGEQYF. Here the CDR3 DNA reads TGCAGTGCTAGGGGAGGACCGCTTTTGGGCGAGCAGTACTTC.

The rearrangement joins TRBV11-2 to TRBJ2-2, with 9 bases aligning to TRBD1. This CDR3 has 16 residues. Trimming at V came to 6 bases and at J to 4 bases, leaving 9 bases not matched to a gene. CDR1 SGHAT and CDR2 FQNNGV come from the germline V gene. The CDR3 coding sequence is TGTGCCAGCAGGCCTCCGGGACAGGGCCCCACCGGGGAGCTGTTTTTT. Its translation is CASRPPGQGPTGELFF.

This clonotype showed up just a few times. The chain employs TRBV5-1 and TRBJ2-2, with 9 bases fitting TRBD1. V trimming: 4 bases; J trimming: 5 bases; junction bases outside the gene matches: 6. Germline CDR1 SGHRS, CDR2 YFSETQ. The CDR3 loop spans 15 amino acids. DNA for the CDR3: TGCGCCAGCAGCATACCGGGACAGGGTACCGGGGAGCTGTTTTTT. Amino acids: CASSIPGQGTGELFF.

This clonotype was counted ten times or more. The chain is built from TRBV6-5 and TRBJ1-2; TRBD1 matches at 9 bases. The V segment lost 4 bases and the J segment 8 bases; nucleotides outside the gene matches: 14. Germline V lookup: CDR1 MNHEY, CDR2 SVGAGI. This CDR3 region has 16 residues. The CDR3 region has the DNA TGTGCCAGCAGTTGCTCGACCGGGACAGGGTTGGAGGGCTACACCTTC. Its protein product is CASSCSTGTGLEGYTF.

This clonotype was recorded a few times. The rearrangement joins TRBV28 to TRBJ2-3; 7 positions match TRBD2. The germline CDR1 and CDR2 sequences are MDHEN and SYDVKM. The ends lost 8 bases at V and 3 bases at J; junction bases unmatched: 11. This CDR3 has 15 amino acids. The CDR3 DNA sequence: TGTGCCAGCGTTTCCTCAAACGGGGGGACAGATACGCAGTATTTT. It specifies CASVSSNGGTDTQYF.

This sequence joins TRBV7-9 and TRBJ1-2; TRBD1 matches 7 bases. The ends lost 7 bases at V and 7 bases at J; junction bases unmatched: 6. CDR1 SEHNR and CDR2 FQNEAQ come from the germline V gene (reference sequence). The CDR3 consists of 12 residues. In nucleotides, the CDR3 is TGTGCCAGCAACAGGGGCGGAGGTGGCTACACCTTC. Translated: CASNRGGGGYTF.

The gene calls are TRBV5-1 and TRBJ2-5; TRBD1 is a possible D gene (5 bases). This CDR3 region has 15 residues. In germline, CDR1 is SGHRS, CDR2 YFSETQ. The V end was cut by 2 bases, the J end by 3 bases, with 14 bases between. CDR3 protein: CASSLLETVEETQYF. CDR3 in DNA: TGCGCCAGCAGCTTACTGGAGACAGTAGAAGAGACCCAGTACTTC.

This chain uses TRBV11-1 with TRBJ1-1; D is ambiguous. Deletions cut 3 bases from V and 0 bases from J, with 5 bases between. Germline assignment: CDR1 SGHAT and CDR2 FQDESV (reference sequence). The CDR3 is 13 amino acids. The CDR3 nucleotides read TGTGCCAGCAGCTTTGTCGTGAACACTGAAGCTTTCTTT. It encodes CASSFVVNTEAFF.

This clonotype was counted between two and nine times. The rearrangement links TRBV20-1 to TRBJ2-1; 11 bases are a match to TRBD1. Trimming took 3 bases from V and 6 from J; bases not matched to a gene: 1. CDR1 and CDR2 (germline): DFQATT, SNEGSKA (reference sequence). CDR3 length equals 13 residues. As DNA, the CDR3 is TGCAGTGCTAGGGGGACAGGGGGCAATGAGCAGTTCTTC. This encodes CSARGTGGNEQFF.

This clonotype was counted many times. The genes are TRBV24-1 and TRBJ2-3; TRBD2 is a possible D gene (6 bases). Trimming removed 7 bases from V and 5 bases from J, with 21 bases in between. The CDR3 has 16 amino acids. Germline CDR1 and CDR2: KGHDR and SFDVKD. This CDR3 is CATSPPGEFWGDTQYF. The CDR3 DNA follows: TGTGCCACCAGCCCTCCGGGGGAATTTTGGGGAGATACGCAGTATTTT.

In its sample, this clonotype was seen a few times. This chain links TRBV6-5 with TRBJ2-1; D is undetermined. V lost 0 bases and J 0 bases, leaving 15 bases between the germline ends. This CDR3 is 18 amino acids long. Germline V gene sequence: CDR1 MNHEY, CDR2 SVGAGI. The CDR3 region has the DNA TGTGCCAGCAGTTACTCCGGCTGGGCGCAGAGCTCCTACAATGAGCAGTTCTTC. Its protein is CASSYSGWAQSSYNEQFF.

V usage is TRBV7-2 and J usage is TRBJ1-2; TRBD1 matches at 8 bases. The CDR3 has 15 residues. From germline, CDR1 is SGHTA and CDR2 FQGNSA. V lost 6 bases and J lost 5; bases outside the gene matches: 11. The CDR3 nucleotides read TGTGCCAGCAGTATTATAGAACAGGGGGAGTATGGCTACACCTTC. Residues: CASSIIEQGEYGYTF. Full variable domain (missing parts from reference TRBV7-2 and TRBJ1-2): GAGVSQSPSNKVTEKGKDVELRCDPISGHTALYWYRQSLGQGLEFLIYFQGNSAPDKSGLPSDRFSAERTGGSVSTLTIQRTQQEDSAVYLCASSIIEQGEYGYTFGSGTRLTVV.

This chain connects TRBV2 to TRBJ2-5; D remains unclear. V was pared by 3 bases and J by 4 bases, with 6 bases between. Per the germline V gene, CDR1 is SNHLY and CDR2 is FYNNEI. This CDR3 region has 12 residues. CDR3 bases: TGTGCCAGCAGTGAGACGGGAGAGACCCAGTACTTC. Protein: CASSETGETQYF.

The genes are TRBV5-8 and TRBJ1-4; no clear D. Per germline, CDR1 SGHTS and CDR2 YDEGEE. V was trimmed by 0 bases and J by 4 bases, leaving 16 bases between them. The CDR3 extends over 17 amino acids. DNA of the CDR3: TGTGCCAGCAGCTTGGGGCAGACCTGGCACAGTAATGAAAAACTGTTTTTT. Translation gives CASSLGQTWHSNEKLFF.

The rearrangement links TRBV10-3 to TRBJ1-6; D unresolved. The CDR3 has 16 amino acids. V lost 8 bases and J 6 bases, leaving 20 bases between the germline ends. Germline lookup yields CDR1 ENHRY and CDR2 SYGVKD. The CDR3 reads CAISARIGESNSPLHF. The CDR3 DNA follows: TGTGCCATCTCGGCCCGCATTGGGGAATCTAATTCACCCCTCCACTTT.

This clonotype was found many times. The chain uses TRBV4-3 and TRBJ2-3; perhaps TRBD2 as D (5 bases). Germline CDR1 and CDR2: LGHNA and YSLEER. Trimming stripped 0 bases from V and 9 bases from J, with 13 bases between. The CDR3 is 14 residues long. CDR3 amino acids: CASSQERVFGTQYF. The DNA for the CDR3 is TGCGCCAGCAGCCAAGAGAGGGTCTTTGGGACGCAGTATTTT.

This clonotype showed up just a few times. The chain couples TRBV14 to TRBJ1-2, with TRBD1 as a possible D gene (6 bases). Germline V gene sequence: CDR1 SGHDN, CDR2 FVKESK. Trimming removed 4 bases at V and 8 bases at J, with 14 bases between. The CDR3 extends over 13 amino acids. The CDR3 DNA sequence: TGTGCCAGCAGCCGATTGACAGGCTTGGGCTACACCTTC. Its protein is CASSRLTGLGYTF.

The CDR3 sequence: CATKRDREEAGELFF. Written as DNA, the CDR3 is TGTGCCACCAAGCGGGACAGGGAAGAGGCCGGGGAGCTGTTTTTT. The chain has TRBV2 and TRBJ2-2, with 9 bases matching TRBD1. CDR3 length equals 15 residues. The V segment lost 10 bases and the J segment 6 bases; nucleotides outside the gene matches: 12. Germline CDR1 is SNHLY and CDR2 is FYNNEI.

This clonotype was seen only once. The chain links TRBV2 to TRBJ1-1, with D unresolved. There are 13 residues in the CDR3. CDR1 is SNHLY, CDR2 FYNNEI, per germline. V dropped 9 bases and J dropped 3 bases, with 14 bases sitting between them. The CDR3: CASKRQAHTEAFF. The CDR3 DNA reads TGTGCCAGTAAGAGGCAGGCCCACACTGAAGCTTTCTTT.

Many counts were recorded for this clonotype. The V and J genes are TRBV7-6 and TRBJ2-1, with D possibly matching TRBD2 (7 bases). From germline, CDR1 is SGHVS and CDR2 FNYEAQ. This CDR3 region has 15 residues. Between the trimmed V and J ends, which lost 3 bases and 6 bases, there was a span of 15 bases. CDR3 in amino acids: CASSFTGRVSNEQFF. The CDR3 DNA follows: TGTGCCAGCAGCTTCACAGGGAGGGTCTCCAATGAGCAGTTCTTC.

The rearrangement links TRBV4-1 to TRBJ1-6; perhaps TRBD1 as D (5 bases). The CDR3 is 16 residues long. In germline, CDR1 is MGHRA, CDR2 YSYEKL. The V and J ends lost 0 bases and 6 bases respectively, with 12 bases between them. CDR3: CASSQDLRRGNSPLHF. The CDR3 region has the DNA TGCGCCAGCAGCCAAGATCTACGGAGGGGTAATTCACCCCTCCACTTT.

This clonotype has more than one count but fewer than ten. The chain is built from TRBV6-1 and TRBJ2-7; unclear D gene. Looked up from germline, CDR1 is MNHNS and CDR2 is SASEGT. The germline V and J ends were trimmed by 7 bases and 5 bases, with 12 bases remaining between them. The CDR3 contains 12 residues. The CDR3 loop is CASKMRVNEQYF. Written as DNA, the CDR3 is TGTGCCAGCAAAATGCGAGTTAACGAGCAGTACTTC.

The chain employs TRBV6-5 and TRBJ2-3; D uncertain. CDR1 and CDR2 from the germline V gene are MNHEY and SVGAGI. The CDR3 runs to 16 residues. Trimming stripped 0 bases from V and 0 bases from J, with 10 bases between. The CDR3 protein is CASSYSGPISTDTQYF. CDR3 nucleotides: TGTGCCAGCAGTTACTCAGGACCAATTAGCACAGATACGCAGTATTTT.

V and J are TRBV4-1 and TRBJ1-5, with 7 bases matching TRBD1. The trim removed 0 bases at V and 9 bases at J, leaving 8 bases unmatched. This CDR3 contains 15 residues. In germline, CDR1 is MGHRA, CDR2 YSYEKL. The CDR3 here is CASSQELTGVRPQHF. As DNA, the CDR3 is TGCGCCAGCAGCCAAGAGTTAACAGGGGTCCGGCCCCAGCATTTT.

This clonotype was counted between two and nine times. This chain uses TRBV5-1 with TRBJ1-2; TRBD1 might be the D (6 bases). The germline CDR1 and CDR2 sequences are SGHRS and YFSETQ. The CDR3 covers 14 residues. V lost 6 bases and J 3 bases, leaving 15 bases between the germline ends. The CDR3 protein is CASKVVGGDYGYTF. The DNA for the CDR3 is TGCGCCAGCAAGGTAGTAGGGGGAGACTATGGCTACACCTTC.

This clonotype has ten or more counts. This sequence joins TRBV7-2 and TRBJ1-1, with D maybe TRBD1 (6 bases). Trimming took off 5 bases at V and 6 bases at J, with 16 bases between the two ends. This CDR3 is 14 amino acids long. Germline assignment: CDR1 SGHTA and CDR2 FQGNSA. CDR3 sequence: CASSPRQVYAEAFF. In DNA, the CDR3 is TGTGCCAGCAGCCCAAGACAGGTTTATGCTGAAGCTTTCTTT.

This clonotype has a count of ten or more. The chain has TRBV5-1 and TRBJ2-1; unclear D gene. The V gene lost 4 bases and the J gene lost 9 bases, with 11 bases spanning the gap. This CDR3 is 12 amino acids long. The germline V gene has CDR1 SGHRS and CDR2 YFSETQ. CDR3 in amino acids: CASSVVGTEQFF. In nucleotides, the CDR3 is TGCGCCAGCAGCGTGGTAGGCACTGAGCAGTTCTTC.

This chain joins TRBV3-1 and TRBJ2-2, with unresolved D. This CDR3 comprises 15 residues. Trimming left V 7 bases short and J 1 base short, with 13 bases between. Germline V gene lookup returns CDR1 LGHDT and CDR2 YNNKEL (reference sequence). CDR3 loop: CASTPMTRNTGELFF. DNA for the CDR3: TGTGCCAGCACCCCAATGACCAGGAACACCGGGGAGCTGTTTTTT.

This rearrangement joins TRBV6-2 or TRBV6-3 to TRBJ2-3; 9 nucleotides line up with TRBD2. The CDR3 is made up of 17 amino acids. The germline CDR1 and CDR2 sequences are MNHEY and SVGEGT. The V segment lost 4 bases and the J segment 0 bases; nucleotides outside the gene matches: 8. The CDR3 protein is CASSSTHSGSSTDTQYF. In DNA form, the CDR3 reads TGTGCCAGCAGTTCCACCCATAGCGGGAGTAGCACAGATACGCAGTATTTT.